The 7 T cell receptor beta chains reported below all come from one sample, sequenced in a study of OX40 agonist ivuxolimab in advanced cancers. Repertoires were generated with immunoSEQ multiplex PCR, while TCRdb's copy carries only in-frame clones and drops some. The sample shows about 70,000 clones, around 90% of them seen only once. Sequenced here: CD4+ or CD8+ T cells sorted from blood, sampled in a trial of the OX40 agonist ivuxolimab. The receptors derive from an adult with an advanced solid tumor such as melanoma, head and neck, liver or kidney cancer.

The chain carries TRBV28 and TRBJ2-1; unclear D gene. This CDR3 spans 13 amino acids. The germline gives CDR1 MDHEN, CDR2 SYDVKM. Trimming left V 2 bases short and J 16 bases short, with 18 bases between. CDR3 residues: CASSLVGLNDIFF. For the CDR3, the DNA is TGTGCCAGCAGTTTAGTTGGGCTGAATGATATTTTCTTC.

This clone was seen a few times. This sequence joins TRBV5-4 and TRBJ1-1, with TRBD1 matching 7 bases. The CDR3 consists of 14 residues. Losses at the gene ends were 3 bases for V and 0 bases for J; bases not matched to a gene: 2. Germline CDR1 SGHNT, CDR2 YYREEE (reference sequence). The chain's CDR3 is CASSWGQMNTEAFF. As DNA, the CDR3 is TGTGCCAGCAGCTGGGGACAGATGAACACTGAAGCTTTCTTT.

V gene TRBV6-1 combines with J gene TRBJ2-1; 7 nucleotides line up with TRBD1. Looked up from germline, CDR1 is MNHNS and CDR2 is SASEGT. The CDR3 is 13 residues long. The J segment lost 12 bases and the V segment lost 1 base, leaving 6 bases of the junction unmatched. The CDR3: CASSEGSTGRQFF. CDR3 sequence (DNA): TGTGCCAGCAGTGAAGGGTCGACAGGGAGGCAGTTCTTC.

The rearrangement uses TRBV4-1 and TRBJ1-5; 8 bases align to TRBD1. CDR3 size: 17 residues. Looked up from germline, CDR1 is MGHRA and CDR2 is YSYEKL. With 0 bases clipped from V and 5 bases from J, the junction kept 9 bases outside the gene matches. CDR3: CASSQDPTDRAYQPQHF. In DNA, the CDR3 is TGCGCCAGCAGCCAAGACCCAACGGACAGGGCCTATCAGCCCCAGCATTTT.

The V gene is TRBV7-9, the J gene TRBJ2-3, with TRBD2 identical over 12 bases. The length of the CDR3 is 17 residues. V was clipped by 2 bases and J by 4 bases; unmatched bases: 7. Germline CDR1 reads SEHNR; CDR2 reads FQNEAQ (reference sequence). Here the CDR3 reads CASSLTTSGSVADTQYF. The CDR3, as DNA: TGTGCCAGCAGCTTAACGACTAGCGGGAGTGTGGCAGATACGCAGTATTTT.

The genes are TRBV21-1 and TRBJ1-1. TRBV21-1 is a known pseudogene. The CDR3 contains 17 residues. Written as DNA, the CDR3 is TGTGCCAGCAGCAAAGCGGTTTGCCAGGAGGCCCCGGTTGAAGCTTTCTTT. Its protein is CASSKAVCQEAPVEAFF.

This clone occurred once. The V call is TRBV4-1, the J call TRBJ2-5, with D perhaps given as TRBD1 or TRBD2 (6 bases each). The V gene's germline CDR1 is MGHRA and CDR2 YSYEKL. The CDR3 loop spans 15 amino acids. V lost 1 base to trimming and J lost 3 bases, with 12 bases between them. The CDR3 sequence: CASSQAPRGEETQYF. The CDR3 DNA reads TGCGCCAGCAGCCAAGCCCCGAGGGGGGAAGAGACCCAGTACTTC.